The 28 T cell receptor beta chains in this list originate from one sample, sequenced in a study of blood T cell repertoires in COVID-19. Sequenced by immunoSEQ multiplex PCR; TCRdb stores in-frame clones only, minus some. The sample includes fewer than 110,000 clones, about 90% seen only once; the top ten take around 3.1%. Sample: peripheral blood. These receptors were obtained from a man in his fifties in a cohort sampled during active COVID-19.

This clone came up once. The sample contains more than one DNA sequence encoding this CDR3. The genes are TRBV3-1 (or the pseudogene TRBV3-2) and TRBJ1-5; D might be TRBD1 (6 bases). Looked up from germline, CDR1 is LGHDT and CDR2 is YNNKEL (reference sequence). This CDR3 contains 13 residues. V dropped 3 bases and J dropped 5 bases, with 8 bases sitting between them. CDR3 in DNA: TGTGCCAGCAGCCAGGACAGAGATCAGCCCCAGCATTTT. Encoded protein: CASSQDRDQPQHF.

The chain carries TRBV7-2 and TRBJ1-1, with 8 bases lining up with TRBD1. V was clipped by 2 bases and J by 0 bases; unmatched bases: 8. Germline assignment: CDR1 SGHTA and CDR2 FQGNSA. This CDR3 region has 17 residues. The CDR3 DNA sequence: TGTGCCAGCAGCTTAAGACAGGGGTTTCTTATGAACACTGAAGCTTTCTTT. Its translation: CASSLRQGFLMNTEAFF.

This chain joins TRBV27 and TRBJ1-5; D not resolved. CDR1 and CDR2 (germline): MNHEY, SMNVEV (reference sequence). Trimming cost V 0 bases and J 0 bases, with 6 bases left between them. This CDR3 region has 15 residues. The CDR3 coding sequence is TGTGCCAGCAGTTTATCGGGCGTTAGCAATCAGCCCCAGCATTTT. This gives the protein CASSLSGVSNQPQHF.

The rearrangement joins TRBV7-2 to TRBJ2-5, with a possible D match to TRBD1 (5 bases). The germline V gene has CDR1 SGHTA and CDR2 FQGNSA. CDR3 length: 16 residues. Deletions cut 5 bases from V and 5 bases from J, with 21 bases between. The CDR3 region is CASSPRPRYQGETQYF. The DNA for the CDR3 is TGTGCCAGCAGCCCCCGGCCCAGATATCAGGGCGAGACCCAGTACTTC.

This chain uses TRBV7-9 with TRBJ2-3; a weak D match, TRBD1 (5 bases). The CDR3 contains 16 residues. CDR1 is SEHNR and CDR2 is FQNEAQ in the germline V gene (reference sequence). V lost 3 bases and J lost 4, with 17 bases in between. CDR3 bases: TGTGCCAGCAGCTTTTTCGTCTTTGGGGCGGCAGATACGCAGTATTTT. Encoded protein: CASSFFVFGAADTQYF.

CDR3 amino acids: CASSLEGVRGESNYGYTF. As DNA, the CDR3 is TGTGCCAGCAGCTTAGAAGGGGTCAGGGGGGAATCTAACTATGGCTACACCTTC. This chain uses TRBV7-9 with TRBJ1-2, with 7 bases lining up with TRBD1. V lost 1 base, J lost 0 bases, and 11 bases stayed unmatched. The CDR3 is 18 amino acids. Germline lookup yields CDR1 SEHNR and CDR2 FQNEAQ (reference sequence).

This chain links TRBV12-2 with TRBJ2-2; TRBD2, as called in the table, went unchecked against the DNA. TRBV12-2 is a pseudogene. The CDR3 loop spans 17 amino acids. CDR3 protein: CASRLTGRGGYTGELFF. CDR3 coding DNA: TGTGCAAGTCGCTTAACCGGGCGGGGGGGGTACACCGGGGAGCTGTTTTTT.

In its sample, this clone was seen a few times. This chain links TRBV6-6 with TRBJ1-1; D possibly corresponds to TRBD1 (5 bases). V lost 6 bases and J 0 bases, leaving 11 bases between the germline ends. The germline CDR1 and CDR2 sequences are MNHNY and SVGAGI (reference sequence). The CDR3 sequence is 14 residues long. The CDR3 reads CASRSGGVNTEAFF. As DNA, the CDR3 is TGTGCCAGCAGGTCGGGAGGGGTGAACACTGAAGCTTTCTTT.

The rearrangement links TRBV7-6 to TRBJ2-3; TRBD2 agrees at 13 bases. Per the germline V gene, CDR1 is SGHVS and CDR2 is FNYEAQ. The trim removed 5 bases at V and 2 bases at J, leaving 4 bases unmatched. The CDR3 sequence is 16 residues long. The CDR3 DNA sequence: TGTGCCAGCAGCCCGACTAGCGGGGGGACCACAGATACGCAGTATTTT. It specifies CASSPTSGGTTDTQYF.

CDR3 amino acids: CASSSGGYTDTQYF. CDR3 DNA sequence: TGTGCCAGCAGCTCCGGGGGGTACACAGATACGCAGTATTTT. The chain links TRBV5-4 to TRBJ2-3; 7 bases align to TRBD2. The V gene end was trimmed by 3 bases and the J gene end by 2 bases; junction bases not matched to a gene: 3. The CDR3 length is 14 residues. Germline CDR1 and CDR2: SGHNT and YYREEE (reference sequence).

The chain has TRBV20-1 and TRBJ2-2; D may be TRBD2 (5 bases). The germline V and J ends were trimmed by 3 bases and 5 bases, with 7 bases remaining between them. Germline assignment: CDR1 DFQATT and CDR2 SNEGSKA (reference sequence). The CDR3 runs to 12 residues. The CDR3, as DNA: TGCAGTGCTAGTTCGGGGACCGGGGAGCTGTTTTTT. Translated, it gives CSASSGTGELFF.

This clone was found once. V is TRBV3-1 (or the pseudogene TRBV3-2) and J is TRBJ1-6, with 9 bases identical to TRBD1. The V gene end was trimmed by 4 bases and the J gene end by 10 bases; junction bases not matched to a gene: 5. CDR3 length: 14 residues. Germline V lookup: CDR1 LGHDT, CDR2 YNNKEL (reference sequence). The CDR3 region is CASSLGDRDSPLHF. The CDR3 DNA reads TGTGCCAGCAGCCTGGGGGACAGGGACTCACCCCTCCACTTT.

V gene TRBV18 combines with J gene TRBJ2-2, with D unresolved. Germline assignment: CDR1 KGHSH and CDR2 LQKENI. The germline V and J ends were trimmed by 5 bases and 6 bases, with 10 bases remaining between them. This CDR3 is built from 13 residues. The CDR3 DNA sequence: TGTGCCAGCTCAGCCCACAGTTCCGGGGAGCTGTTTTTT. Translated: CASSAHSSGELFF. Full variable domain (missing parts from reference TRBV18 and TRBJ2-2): NAGVMQNPRHLVRRRGQEARLRCSPMKGHSHVYWYRQLPEEGLKFMVYLQKENIIDESGMPKERFSAEFPKEGPSILRIQQVVRGDSAAYFCASSAHSSGELFFGEGSRLTVL.

The sample holds a few counts of this clone. The chain couples TRBV7-2 to TRBJ2-2, with 12 bases lining up with TRBD2. The germline V gene has CDR1 SGHTA and CDR2 FQGNSA. The CDR3 is 17 residues long. Trimming at V came to 5 bases and at J to 5 bases, leaving 9 bases not matched to a gene. The CDR3 protein is CASSRTLAGGLTGELFF. The CDR3, as DNA: TGTGCCAGCAGCCGCACCCTAGCGGGGGGGCTAACCGGGGAGCTGTTTTTT.

V is TRBV7-6 and J is TRBJ2-3, with TRBD2 matching 11 bases. Germline-derived CDR1 and CDR2 are SGHVS and FNYEAQ. The V segment lost 8 bases and the J segment 0 bases; nucleotides outside the gene matches: 4. This CDR3 spans 15 amino acids. The CDR3 sequence: CASGTSGGSTDTQYF. The CDR3 DNA reads TGTGCCAGCGGAACTAGCGGGGGCAGCACAGATACGCAGTATTTT.

This sequence joins TRBV7-2 and TRBJ2-3, with no clear D. CDR3 size: 16 residues. The germline V gene has CDR1 SGHTA and CDR2 FQGNSA. With 4 bases removed from V and 3 bases from J, the gap between germline ends came to 17 bases. CDR3 sequence (DNA): TGTGCCAGCAGCTCCAATACCGGGTTTGGAACAGATACGCAGTATTTT. The encoded protein is CASSSNTGFGTDTQYF.

J is TRBJ2-5 and V is TRBV5-1; TRBD2 matches at 7 bases. From germline, CDR1 is SGHRS and CDR2 YFSETQ. CDR3 length: 16 residues. J gave up 0 bases and V 4 bases, and 9 bases lay outside the gene matches. The CDR3, as DNA: TGCGCCAGCAGCCGGGGGGTAGTCTCTGACCAAGAGACCCAGTACTTC. Its protein product is CASSRGVVSDQETQYF.

This chain links TRBV6-6 with TRBJ2-1; TRBD2 matches at 7 bases. The CDR3 extends over 15 amino acids. V was clipped by 0 bases and J by 7 bases; unmatched bases: 6. Germline CDR1 is MNHNY and CDR2 is SVGAGI (reference sequence). This CDR3 is CASSYSGLEGNEQFF. In DNA, the CDR3 is TGTGCCAGCAGTTACTCAGGACTAGAAGGGAATGAGCAGTTCTTC.

This clone is a singleton in its sample. The chain has TRBV18 and TRBJ2-5; perhaps TRBD1 as D (6 bases). Germline V gene lookup returns CDR1 KGHSH and CDR2 LQKENI. This CDR3 has 15 amino acids. Trimming removed 5 bases from V and 5 bases from J, with 18 bases in between. In DNA form, the CDR3 reads TGTGCCAGCTCATCGACCACAGGGAGTGGCGAGACCCAGTACTTC. Translated, it gives CASSSTTGSGETQYF.

The chain recombines TRBV10-2 with TRBJ2-3, with D possibly matching TRBD1 (6 bases). Trimming cost V 11 bases and J 3 bases, with 15 bases left between them. Germline loops: CDR1 WSHSY, CDR2 SAAADI. CDR3 length: 13 amino acids. CDR3 in DNA: TGCGCCTCCCTCTTAGGGGGTACAGATACGCAGTATTTT. It is translated as CASLLGGTDTQYF.

The chain carries TRBV19 and TRBJ2-3, with 8 bases fitting TRBD2. V gave up 3 bases and J gave up 8 bases; unmatched junction bases: 7. Germline V CDR1 and CDR2: LNHDA, SQIVND (reference sequence). The CDR3 loop spans 14 amino acids. CDR3 loop: CASSIGGELGTQYF. Here the CDR3 DNA reads TGTGCCAGTAGTATCGGGGGGGAGTTGGGTACGCAGTATTTT.

This chain uses TRBV19 with TRBJ1-3; D not certain. The V gene lost 4 bases and the J gene lost 11 bases, with 18 bases spanning the gap. This CDR3 contains 14 residues. Germline CDR1 and CDR2: LNHDA and SQIVND (reference sequence). As DNA, the CDR3 is TGTGCCAGTAGTAACGCTCTCTACGGCGGCGCCATATATTTT. The encoded protein is CASSNALYGGAIYF.

J is TRBJ1-3 and V is TRBV19; 10 nucleotides agree with TRBD1. The CDR3 contains 16 residues. The junction had 11 bases not matched to a gene; V was cut back by 8 bases and J by 4 bases. Germline V gene sequence: CDR1 LNHDA, CDR2 SQIVND (reference sequence). This CDR3 is CASRVKTGGRGNTIYF. The CDR3 DNA follows: TGTGCCAGTCGGGTCAAGACAGGGGGCAGAGGAAACACCATATATTTT.

The chain combines TRBV19 with TRBJ2-7; the match to TRBD2 covers 8 bases. J was trimmed by 2 bases and V by 5 bases; bases with no gene match: 11. Germline V gene data show CDR1 as LNHDA and CDR2 as SQIVND (reference sequence). The CDR3 consists of 16 residues. CDR3 region: CASSPRSGIVTYEQYF. CDR3 in DNA: TGTGCCAGTAGTCCGCGTAGCGGGATCGTTACCTACGAGCAGTACTTC.

The chain uses TRBV12-5 and TRBJ2-3; D perhaps matches TRBD2 (6 bases). V was cut by 2 bases and J by 4 bases, with 19 bases left in between. The CDR3 extends over 17 amino acids. Germline-derived CDR1 and CDR2 are LGHNT and FRNRAP. Here the CDR3 DNA reads TGTGCTAGTGGTTTGCCTCGGGAGCCCCGGTCAGCAGATACGCAGTATTTT. Its protein is CASGLPREPRSADTQYF.

The chain combines TRBV20-1 with TRBJ2-1; D is perhaps TRBD2 (7 bases). V lost 3 bases to trimming and J lost 4 bases, with 22 bases between them. CDR3 length equals 17 residues. The germline V gene has CDR1 DFQATT and CDR2 SNEGSKA (reference sequence). As DNA, the CDR3 is TGCAGTGCTAGTGCATTCTCGTGGGGGGGCCGTTACAATGAGCAGTTCTTC. Translating gives CSASAFSWGGRYNEQFF.

V is TRBV7-6 and J is TRBJ2-5, with 10 bases that match TRBD1. The CDR3 has 17 amino acids. Germline loops: CDR1 SGHVS, CDR2 FNYEAQ. With 4 bases clipped from V and 2 bases from J, the junction kept 10 bases outside the gene matches. CDR3 sequence reads: CASSWTGTGAPQETQYF. CDR3 DNA sequence: TGTGCCAGCAGCTGGACCGGGACAGGGGCGCCACAAGAGACCCAGTACTTC. The full variable domain, completed using reference TRBV7-6 and TRBJ2-5, is GAGVSQSPRYKVTKRGQDVALRCDPISGHVSLYWYRQALGQGPEFLTYFNYEAQQDKSGLPNDRFSAERPEGSISTLTIQRTEQRDSAMYRCASSWTGTGAPQETQYFGPGTRLLVL.

The genes are TRBV6-2 or TRBV6-3 and TRBJ2-2, with TRBD1 matching over 10 bases. Germline V gene data show CDR1 as MNHEY and CDR2 as SVGEGT. V was pared by 5 bases and J by 5 bases, with 8 bases of the junction left unmatched. This CDR3 spans 16 amino acids. CDR3 loop: CASSDPPGQGTGELFF. As DNA, the CDR3 is TGTGCCAGCAGTGACCCCCCGGGACAGGGGACCGGGGAGCTGTTTTTT.